The sequence of this T cell receptor (beta chain) was determined in a study of graft-versus-host responses after intestinal transplantation. Study information: Among the recipients, transplants were multivisceral, liver-intestinal, or isolated intestinal. Recipients uniformly received anti-thymocyte globulin induction, followed by tacrolimus and steroids for three to four years. Overall study results and limits: Allografts of one patient group, those with graft-donor T cell macrochimerism, had high graft-versus-host to host-versus-graft clonal ratios. Marrow from the recipient contained GvH clones, some of which had appeared first in ileum or blood.

V was pared by 5 bases and J by 2 bases, with 8 bases between. Germline CDR1 is MNHEY and CDR2 is SVGAGI. The CDR3 contains 13 residues. The method was immunoSEQ multiplex PCR; TCRdb's version includes in-frame clones alone and lacks a portion of them. The repertoire consists of approximately 40,000 clones, with about 90% occurring once and the leading ten covering 2% to 3%. As to this clone: As yet, its antigen is unknown.

Sequencing used PBMCs, obtained around 43 weeks after intestinal transplant. The rearrangement uses TRBV6-5 and TRBJ2-3, with D hard to call. The sequence derives from a human patient who received an intestinal transplant, so some T cells may come from the graft donor. CDR3 coding DNA: TGTGCCAGCAGTCACACTCTCACAGATACGCAGTATTTT. Translated: CASSHTLTDTQYF.